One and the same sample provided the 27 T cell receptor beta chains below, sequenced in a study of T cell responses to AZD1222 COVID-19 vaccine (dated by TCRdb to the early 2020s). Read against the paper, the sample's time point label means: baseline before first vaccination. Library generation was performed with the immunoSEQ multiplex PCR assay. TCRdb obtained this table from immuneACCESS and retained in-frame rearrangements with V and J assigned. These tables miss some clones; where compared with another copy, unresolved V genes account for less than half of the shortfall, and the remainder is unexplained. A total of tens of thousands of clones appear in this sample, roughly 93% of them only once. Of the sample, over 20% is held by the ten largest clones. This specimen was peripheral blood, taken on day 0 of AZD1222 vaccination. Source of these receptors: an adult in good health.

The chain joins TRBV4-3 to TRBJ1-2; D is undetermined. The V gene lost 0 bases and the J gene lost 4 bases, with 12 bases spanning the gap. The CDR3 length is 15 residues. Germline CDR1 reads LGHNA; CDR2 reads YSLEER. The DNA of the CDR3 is TGCGCCAGCAGCCAAGATCCCTGGGGTGGCTATGGCTACACCTTC. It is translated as CASSQDPWGGYGYTF.

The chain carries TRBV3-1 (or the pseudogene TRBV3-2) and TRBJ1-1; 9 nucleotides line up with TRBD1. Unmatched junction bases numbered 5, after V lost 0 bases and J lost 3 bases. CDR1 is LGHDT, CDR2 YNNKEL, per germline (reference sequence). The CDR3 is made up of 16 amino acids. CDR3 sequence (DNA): TGTGCCAGCAGCCAAGATTCACAGGGGGCTCACACTGAAGCTTTCTTT. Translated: CASSQDSQGAHTEAFF.

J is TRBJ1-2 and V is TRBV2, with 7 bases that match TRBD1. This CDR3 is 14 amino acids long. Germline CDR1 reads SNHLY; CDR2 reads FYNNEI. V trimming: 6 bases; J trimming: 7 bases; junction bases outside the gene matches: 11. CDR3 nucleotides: TGTGCCAGCAGGGCGATGAATACAGGGGTTGGCTACACCTTC. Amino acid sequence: CASRAMNTGVGYTF.

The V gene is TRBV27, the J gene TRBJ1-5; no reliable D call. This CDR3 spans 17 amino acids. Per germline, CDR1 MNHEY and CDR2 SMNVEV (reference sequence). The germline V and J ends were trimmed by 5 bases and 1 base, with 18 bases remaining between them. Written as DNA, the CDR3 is TGTGCCAGCAGTCCGCTTCGGGATGCTTCAAGCAATCAGCCCCAGCATTTT. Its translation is CASSPLRDASSNQPQHF.

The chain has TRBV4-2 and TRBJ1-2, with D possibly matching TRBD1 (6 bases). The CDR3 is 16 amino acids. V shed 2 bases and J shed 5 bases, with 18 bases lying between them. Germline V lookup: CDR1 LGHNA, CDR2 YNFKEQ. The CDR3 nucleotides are TGTGCCAGCAGCCAAATCACAGGACAGTTCACTTATGGCTACACCTTC. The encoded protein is CASSQITGQFTYGYTF.

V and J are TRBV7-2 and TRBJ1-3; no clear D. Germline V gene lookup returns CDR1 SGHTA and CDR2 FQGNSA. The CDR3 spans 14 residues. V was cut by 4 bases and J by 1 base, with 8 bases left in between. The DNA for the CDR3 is TGTGCCAGCAGCTCCCGGGGTTCTGGAAACACCATATATTTT. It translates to CASSSRGSGNTIYF.

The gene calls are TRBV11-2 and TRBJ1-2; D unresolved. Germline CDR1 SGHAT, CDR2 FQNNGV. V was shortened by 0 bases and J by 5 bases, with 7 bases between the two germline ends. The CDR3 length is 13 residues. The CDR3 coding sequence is TGTGCCAGCAGCTTAGATGGTCGGTATGGCTACACCTTC. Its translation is CASSLDGRYGYTF.

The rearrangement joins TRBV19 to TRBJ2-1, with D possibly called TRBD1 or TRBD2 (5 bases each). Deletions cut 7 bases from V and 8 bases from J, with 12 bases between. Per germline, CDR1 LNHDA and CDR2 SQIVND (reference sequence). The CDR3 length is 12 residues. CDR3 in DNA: TGTGCCAGTAATTTTAGGGACCATGAGCAGTTCTTC. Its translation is CASNFRDHEQFF. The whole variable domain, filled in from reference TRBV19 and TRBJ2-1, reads DGGITQSPKYLFRKEGQNVTLSCEQNLNHDAMYWYRQDPGQGLRLIYYSQIVNDFQKGDIAEGYSVSREKKESFPLTVTSAQKNPTAFYLCASNFRDHEQFFGPGTRLTVL.

CDR3 loop: CASSRPSGRANTEAFF. The CDR3 coding sequence is TGCGCCAGCAGCCGTCCATCGGGCAGGGCAAACACTGAAGCTTTCTTT. The chain employs TRBV4-3 and TRBJ1-1, with D perhaps TRBD1 (5 bases). CDR3 length: 16 residues. V lost 4 bases and J 2 bases, leaving 17 bases between the germline ends. In germline, CDR1 is LGHNA, CDR2 YSLEER.

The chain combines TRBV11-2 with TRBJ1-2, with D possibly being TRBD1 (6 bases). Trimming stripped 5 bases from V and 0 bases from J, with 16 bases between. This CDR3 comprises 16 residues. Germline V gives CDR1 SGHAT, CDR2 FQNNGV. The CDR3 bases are TGTGCCAGCAGCGGATTAAGGAGGACAGCTAACTATGGCTACACCTTC. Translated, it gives CASSGLRRTANYGYTF.

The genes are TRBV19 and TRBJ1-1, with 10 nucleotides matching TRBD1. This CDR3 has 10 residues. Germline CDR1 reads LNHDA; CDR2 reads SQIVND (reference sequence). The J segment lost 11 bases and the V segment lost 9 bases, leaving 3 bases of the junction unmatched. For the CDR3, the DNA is TGTGCCAGCGGACAGGGGGTTGCTTTCTTT. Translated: CASGQGVAFF. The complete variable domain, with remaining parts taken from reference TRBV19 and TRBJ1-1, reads DGGITQSPKYLFRKEGQNVTLSCEQNLNHDAMYWYRQDPGQGLRLIYYSQIVNDFQKGDIAEGYSVSREKKESFPLTVTSAQKNPTAFYLCASGQGVAFFGQGTRLTVV.

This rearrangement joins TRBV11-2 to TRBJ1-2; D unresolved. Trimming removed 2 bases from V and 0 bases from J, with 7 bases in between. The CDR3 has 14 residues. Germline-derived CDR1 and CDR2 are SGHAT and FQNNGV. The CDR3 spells CASSLMSANYGYTF. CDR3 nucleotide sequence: TGTGCCAGCAGCTTAATGTCAGCTAACTATGGCTACACCTTC.

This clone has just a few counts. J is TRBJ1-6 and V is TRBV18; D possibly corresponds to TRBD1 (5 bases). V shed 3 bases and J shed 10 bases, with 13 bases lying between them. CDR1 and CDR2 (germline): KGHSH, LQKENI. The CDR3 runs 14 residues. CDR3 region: CASSPRDVNSPLHF. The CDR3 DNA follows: TGTGCCAGCTCACCCCGGGACGTTAACTCACCCCTCCACTTT.

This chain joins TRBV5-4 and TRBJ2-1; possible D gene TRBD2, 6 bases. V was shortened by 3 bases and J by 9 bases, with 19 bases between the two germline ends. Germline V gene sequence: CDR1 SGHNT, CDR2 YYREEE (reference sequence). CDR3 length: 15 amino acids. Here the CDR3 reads CASSSPGLPVGEQFF. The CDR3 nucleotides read TGTGCCAGCAGCTCTCCGGGACTCCCGGTGGGTGAGCAGTTCTTC.

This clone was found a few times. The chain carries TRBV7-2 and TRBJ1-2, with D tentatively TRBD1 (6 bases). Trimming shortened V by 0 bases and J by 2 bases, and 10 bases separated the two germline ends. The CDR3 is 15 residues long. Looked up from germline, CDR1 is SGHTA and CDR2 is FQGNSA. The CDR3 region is CASSLALGTNYGYTF. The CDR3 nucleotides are TGTGCCAGCAGCTTAGCGTTGGGGACAAACTATGGCTACACCTTC.

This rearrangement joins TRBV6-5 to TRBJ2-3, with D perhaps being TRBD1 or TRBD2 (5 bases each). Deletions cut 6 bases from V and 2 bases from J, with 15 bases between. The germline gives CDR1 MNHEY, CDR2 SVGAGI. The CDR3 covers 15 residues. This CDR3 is CASSELVGTTDTQYF. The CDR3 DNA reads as TGTGCCAGCAGCGAGCTAGTGGGGACCACAGATACGCAGTATTTT.

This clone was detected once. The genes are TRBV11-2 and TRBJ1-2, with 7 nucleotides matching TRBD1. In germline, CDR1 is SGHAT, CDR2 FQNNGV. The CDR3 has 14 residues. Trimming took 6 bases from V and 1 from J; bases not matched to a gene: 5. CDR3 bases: TGTGCCAGCAGAGAGACAGGGATTAACTATGGCTACACCTTC. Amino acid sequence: CASRETGINYGYTF.

Written as DNA, the CDR3 is TGTGCCAGTGGCCGGGACAGGGGTGGCTATGGCTACACCTTC. Residues: CASGRDRGGYGYTF. V gene TRBV19 combines with J gene TRBJ1-2, with 10 positions matching TRBD1. Looked up from germline, CDR1 is LNHDA and CDR2 is SQIVND (reference sequence). CDR3 length: 14 amino acids. Trimming removed 8 bases from V and 4 bases from J; junction bases left unmatched: 7.

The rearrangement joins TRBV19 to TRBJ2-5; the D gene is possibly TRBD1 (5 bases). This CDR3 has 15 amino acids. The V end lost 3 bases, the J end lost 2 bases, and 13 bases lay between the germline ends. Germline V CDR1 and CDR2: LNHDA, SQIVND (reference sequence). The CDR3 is CASSIIGQPQETQYF. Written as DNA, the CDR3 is TGTGCCAGTAGTATTATTGGACAACCGCAAGAGACCCAGTACTTC.

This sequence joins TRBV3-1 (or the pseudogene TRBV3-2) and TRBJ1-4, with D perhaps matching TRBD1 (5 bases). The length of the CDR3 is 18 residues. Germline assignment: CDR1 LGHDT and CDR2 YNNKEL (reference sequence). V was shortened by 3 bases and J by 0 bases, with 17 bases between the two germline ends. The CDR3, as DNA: TGTGCCAGCAGCCAGTTGACAGTTCCTCTCGCAACTAATGAAAAACTGTTTTTT. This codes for CASSQLTVPLATNEKLFF.

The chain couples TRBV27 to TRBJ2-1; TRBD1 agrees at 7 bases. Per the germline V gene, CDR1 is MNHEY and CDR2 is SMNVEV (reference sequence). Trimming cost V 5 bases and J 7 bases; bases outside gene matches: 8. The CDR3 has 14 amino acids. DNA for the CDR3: TGTGCCAGCAGTCCTCTGGACAGGAGGAATGAGCAGTTCTTC. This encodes CASSPLDRRNEQFF.

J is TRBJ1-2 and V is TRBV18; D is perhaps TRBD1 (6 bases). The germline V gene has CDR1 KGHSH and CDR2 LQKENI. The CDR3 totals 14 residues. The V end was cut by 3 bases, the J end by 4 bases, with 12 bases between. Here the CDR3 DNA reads TGTGCCAGCTCACCGGAGGGGGTAGGCTATGGCTACACCTTC. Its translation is CASSPEGVGYGYTF.

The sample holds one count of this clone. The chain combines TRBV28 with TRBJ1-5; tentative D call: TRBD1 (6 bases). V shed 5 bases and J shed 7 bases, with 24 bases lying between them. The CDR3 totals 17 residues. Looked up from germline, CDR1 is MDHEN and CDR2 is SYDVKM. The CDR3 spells CASSPLLDRRIRQPQHF. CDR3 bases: TGTGCCAGCAGTCCGCTTTTAGACAGGAGGATTCGGCAGCCCCAGCATTTT.

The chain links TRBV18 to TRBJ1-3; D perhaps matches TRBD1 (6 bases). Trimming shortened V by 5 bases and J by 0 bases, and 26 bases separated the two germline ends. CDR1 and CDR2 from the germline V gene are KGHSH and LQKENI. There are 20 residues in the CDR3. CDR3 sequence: CASSSPEPGTPLYSGNTIYF. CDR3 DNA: TGTGCCAGCTCAAGCCCCGAACCCGGGACACCTTTATACTCTGGAAACACCATATATTTT.

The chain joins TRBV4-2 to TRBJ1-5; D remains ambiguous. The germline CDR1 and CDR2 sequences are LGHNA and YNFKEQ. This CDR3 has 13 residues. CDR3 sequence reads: CVTRRENCQPQHF. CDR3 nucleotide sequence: TGTGTCACACGACGGGAGAATTGTCAGCCCCAGCATTTT.

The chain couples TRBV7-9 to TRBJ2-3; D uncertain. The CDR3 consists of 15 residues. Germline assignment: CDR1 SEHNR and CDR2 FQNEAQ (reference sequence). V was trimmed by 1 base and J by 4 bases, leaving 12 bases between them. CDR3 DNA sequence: TGTGCCAGCAGCTTAGACTTGGGGATTCCAGATACGCAGTATTTT. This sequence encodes CASSLDLGIPDTQYF.

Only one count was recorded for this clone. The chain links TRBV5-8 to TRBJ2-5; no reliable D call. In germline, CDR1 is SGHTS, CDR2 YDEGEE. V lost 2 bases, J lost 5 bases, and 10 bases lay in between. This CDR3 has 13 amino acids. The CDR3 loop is CASSLVGSETQYF. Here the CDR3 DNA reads TGTGCCAGCAGCTTAGTGGGCTCGGAGACCCAGTACTTC.